This note documents a single T cell receptor (beta chain) sequence. The antigen remains undetermined. Germline V gene sequence: CDR1 SGHNT, CDR2 YENEEA. CDR3 length equals 13 residues. After removal of 6 bases from V and 11 bases from J, the junction contained 8 bases not matched to a gene. Primers included in the PCR were 60 Vbeta and 13 Jbeta primers. Profiling relied on immunoSEQ multiplex PCR, and the TCRdb table lists in-frame clones only, not all of them. The sample includes 150,000 to 200,000 clones, around 80% of them seen just once. The sample belongs to a study of cytomegalovirus exposure and HLA in healthy donors. About the research overall: In an early release, HLA-typed donors contributed tens of millions of unique TCR sequences.

Study findings and constraints: There were some 150 TCR beta chains listed as cytomegalovirus-associated. Most of the CMV-associated TCR beta chains (in a later analysis) appeared to be HLA-restricted. There were some V segments, including TRBV6-2 and TRBV6-3, excluded as indistinguishable.

The rearrangement uses TRBV11-3 and TRBJ2-3, with 10 bases identical to TRBD2. The receptor's source is a man aged 35 to 55 in good health and CMV-seropositive. Source material: PBMCs. CDR3 in amino acids: CASRPSGGGLQYF. Written as DNA, the CDR3 is TGTGCCAGCAGGCCTAGCGGGGGAGGGTTGCAGTATTTT.